A single TCR beta chain is shown here with its context. Under the authors' procedure: Nucleated cell counts were estimated from reference gene primer amplification. Profiled with immunoSEQ multiplex PCR; TCRdb holds only in-frame clones, not every one. Clonal size and the V and J genes are those of that table, whereas D and trimming came from the DNA. The sample comprises roughly 160,000 clones, less than 85% of which are singletons, and approximately 7.7% rests with the top ten. The sample is drawn from a study of blood T cell repertoires in COVID-19. Across the whole study: Sites in the United States, Italy and Spain provided acute and convalescent COVID-19 samples.

Germline CDR1 is MNHNS and CDR2 is SASEGT. Trimming took 1 base from V and 6 from J, leaving 9 bases between them. This CDR3 is built from 14 residues. The receptor was isolated from an older woman with COVID-19, enrolled during active disease. The V call is TRBV6-1, the J call TRBJ2-2; D might be TRBD2 (5 bases). Sequencing used peripheral blood. The CDR3 DNA reads TGTGCCAGCAGTGAAGTCGGGGTCTCCGGGGAGCTGTTTTTT. This sequence encodes CASSEVGVSGELFF.